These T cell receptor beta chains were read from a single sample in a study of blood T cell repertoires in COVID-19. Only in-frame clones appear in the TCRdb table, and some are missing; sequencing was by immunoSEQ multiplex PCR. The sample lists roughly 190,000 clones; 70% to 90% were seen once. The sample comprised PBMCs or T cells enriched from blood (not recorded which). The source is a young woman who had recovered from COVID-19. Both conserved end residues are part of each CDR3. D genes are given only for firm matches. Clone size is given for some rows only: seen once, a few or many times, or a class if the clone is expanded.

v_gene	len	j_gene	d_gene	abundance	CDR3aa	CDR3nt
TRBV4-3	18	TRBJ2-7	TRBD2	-	CASSLWTSGRARSYEQYF	TGCGCCAGCAGCCTGTGGACTAGCGGGAGGGCCCGATCCTACGAGCAGTACTTC
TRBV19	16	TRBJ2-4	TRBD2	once	CASSIFSSGSGDIQYF	TGTGCCAGTAGTATTTTTTCTAGCGGGAGCGGAGACATTCAGTACTTC
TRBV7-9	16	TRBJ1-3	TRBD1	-	CASSLQPGTGTNTIYF	TGTGCCAGCAGCTTACAACCCGGGACAGGGACGAACACCATATATTTT
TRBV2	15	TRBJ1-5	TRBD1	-	CASSEEGAESQPQHF	TGTGCCAGCAGTGAAGAGGGGGCAGAGAGTCAGCCCCAGCATTTT
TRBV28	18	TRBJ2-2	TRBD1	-	CASSPRVGQVSGTGELFF	TGTGCCAGCAGTCCACGGGTGGGACAGGTTTCGGGGACCGGGGAGCTGTTTTTT
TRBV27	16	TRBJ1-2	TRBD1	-	CASSLSAGGEGYGYTF	TGTGCCAGCAGTTTATCAGCAGGGGGCGAGGGCTATGGCTACACCTTC
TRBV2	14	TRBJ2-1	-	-	CASSDYLPGNEQFF	TGTGCCAGCAGTGACTACCTACCAGGCAATGAGCAGTTCTTC
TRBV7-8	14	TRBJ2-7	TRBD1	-	CASSQGQGRDEQYF	TGTGCCAGCAGCCAGGGACAGGGGAGAGACGAGCAGTACTTC
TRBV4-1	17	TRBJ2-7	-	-	CASSHAIGLFTSYEQYF	TGCGCCAGCAGCCATGCCATCGGACTCTTCACCTCCTACGAGCAGTACTTC
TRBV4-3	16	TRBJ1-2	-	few	CASSQTRTGAGYGYTF	TGCGCCAGCAGCCAGACTCGGACGGGAGCGGGCTATGGCTACACCTTC
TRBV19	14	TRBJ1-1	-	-	CASSIGVPNTEAFF	TGTGCCAGTAGTATCGGGGTCCCGAACACTGAAGCTTTCTTT
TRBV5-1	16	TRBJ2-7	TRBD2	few	CASSLEGLAGRGEQYF	TGCGCCAGCAGCTTGGAAGGACTAGCGGGAAGAGGCGAGCAGTACTTC
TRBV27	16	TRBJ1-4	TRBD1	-	CASSFSGGTGDEKLFF	TGTGCCAGCAGTTTCTCCGGCGGGACAGGGGATGAAAAACTGTTTTTT
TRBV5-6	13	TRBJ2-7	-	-	CASSLIGGGEQYF	TGTGCCAGCAGCTTGATCGGAGGAGGGGAGCAGTACTTC
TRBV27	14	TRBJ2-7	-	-	CASTPYDNSYEQYF	TGTGCCAGCACCCCATATGACAACTCCTACGAGCAGTACTTC
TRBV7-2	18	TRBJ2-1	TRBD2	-	CASSPTGTSGGNYNEQFF	TGTGCCAGCAGCCCGACCGGGACTAGCGGGGGGAACTACAATGAGCAGTTCTTC
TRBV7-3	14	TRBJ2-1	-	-	CASSPSRNHNEQFF	TGTGCCAGCAGCCCGAGCAGGAACCACAATGAGCAGTTCTTC
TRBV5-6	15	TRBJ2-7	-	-	CASSLVLMSSYEQYF	TGTGCCAGCAGCTTGGTCCTCATGAGCTCCTACGAGCAGTACTTC
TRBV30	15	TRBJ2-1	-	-	CAWTRDSAHYNEQFF	TGTGCCTGGACCCGGGACTCAGCTCATTACAATGAGCAGTTCTTC
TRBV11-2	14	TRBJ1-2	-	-	CASSLWGGSYGYTF	TGTGCCAGCAGCTTATGGGGAGGGAGCTATGGCTACACCTTC
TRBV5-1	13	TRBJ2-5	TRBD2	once	CASGRLAIETQYF	TGCGCCAGCGGTCGACTAGCGATCGAGACCCAGTACTTC
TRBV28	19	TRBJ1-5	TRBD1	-	CASSLESLRQGFGNQPQHF	TGTGCCAGCAGTTTAGAGTCCCTACGACAGGGTTTTGGCAATCAGCCCCAGCATTTT
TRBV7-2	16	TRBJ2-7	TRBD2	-	CASSLGIAGVRYEQYF	TGTGCCAGCAGCTTAGGAATAGCGGGAGTACGTTACGAGCAGTACTTC
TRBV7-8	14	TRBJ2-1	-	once	CASSSDSTNNEQFF	TGTGCCAGCAGCTCCGACAGTACTAACAATGAGCAGTTCTTC
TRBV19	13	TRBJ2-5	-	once	CASRAGAAKTQYF	TGTGCCAGTAGAGCAGGGGCCGCAAAGACCCAGTACTTC
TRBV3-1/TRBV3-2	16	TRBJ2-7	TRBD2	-	CASSLGILAGGGEQYF	TGTGCCAGCAGCCTCGGTATACTAGCGGGAGGGGGCGAGCAGTACTTC
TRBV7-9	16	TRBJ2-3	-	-	CASSSPREHHTDTQYF	TGTGCCAGCAGCTCCCCTCGGGAACATCACACAGATACGCAGTATTTT
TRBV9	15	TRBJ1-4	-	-	CASSVESGRNEKLFF	TGTGCCAGCAGCGTAGAGTCAGGGAGGAATGAAAAACTGTTTTTT
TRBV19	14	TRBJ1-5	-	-	CASSTGDRDQPQHF	TGTGCCAGTAGTACCGGGGATCGGGATCAGCCCCAGCATTTT
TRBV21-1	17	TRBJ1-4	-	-	CASSKRGQGATNEKLFF	TGTGCCAGCAGCAAACGGGGACAGGGGGCAACTAATGAAAAACTGTTTTTT
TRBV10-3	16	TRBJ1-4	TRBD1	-	CAISESTGATNEKLFF	TGTGCCATCAGTGAATCGACAGGGGCAACTAATGAAAAACTGTTTTTT
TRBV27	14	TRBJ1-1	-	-	CASSLFSVNTEAFF	TGTGCCAGCAGTTTATTTTCGGTAAACACTGAAGCTTTCTTT
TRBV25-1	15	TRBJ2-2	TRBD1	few	CASSSGTGETGELFF	TGTGCCAGCAGTTCCGGGACAGGGGAGACCGGGGAGCTGTTTTTT
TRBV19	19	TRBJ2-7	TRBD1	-	CASSTRDRGTSTSRYEQYF	TGTGCCAGTAGTACCCGGGACAGGGGGACCTCCACATCCCGATACGAGCAGTACTTC
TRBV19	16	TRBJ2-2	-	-	CASSIRSVANTGELFF	TGTGCCAGTAGTATTCGCAGCGTAGCGAACACCGGGGAGCTGTTTTTT
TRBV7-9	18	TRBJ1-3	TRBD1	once	CASSLGQGPKSEGNTIYF	TGTGCCAGCAGCTTGGGACAGGGGCCTAAATCGGAAGGAAACACCATATATTTT
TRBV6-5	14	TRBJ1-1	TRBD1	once	CASSLTGGNTEAFF	TGTGCCAGCAGCTTAACAGGGGGGAACACTGAAGCTTTCTTT
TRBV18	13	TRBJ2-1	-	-	CASSPVTRHEQFF	TGTGCCAGCTCACCGGTTACTAGGCATGAGCAGTTCTTC
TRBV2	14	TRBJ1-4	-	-	CASGAEQINEKLFF	TGTGCCAGCGGGGCGGAGCAAATTAATGAAAAACTGTTTTTT
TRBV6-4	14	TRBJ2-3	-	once	CASSVSGSTDTQYF	TGTGCCAGCAGTGTAAGCGGGAGCACAGATACGCAGTATTTT
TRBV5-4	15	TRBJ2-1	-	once	CASSPTGAEPGEQFF	TGTGCCAGCAGCCCCACGGGAGCCGAGCCCGGTGAGCAGTTCTTC
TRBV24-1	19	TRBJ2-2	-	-	CATSDLAQYDSLDTGELFF	TGTGCCACCAGTGATTTGGCGCAATACGACAGTTTGGACACCGGGGAGCTGTTTTTT